One sample yielded the 32 T cell receptor beta chains listed below, sequenced in a study of somatic mutations in cytotoxic T cells in rheumatoid arthritis. Sequencing was performed with immunoSEQ multiplex PCR; in TCRdb, only in-frame clones are kept and a portion is missing. This sample carries some 15,000 clones, about four fifths of them seen once, and the ten largest clones take 15% to 20%. The sequenced sample consisted of CD8+ T cells sorted from blood. These receptor sequences come from a woman between 45 and 60 years old with rheumatoid arthritis.

This clone was seen once. J is TRBJ1-6 and V is TRBV6-4; TRBD1 is a possible D gene (5 bases). CDR3 size: 8 residues. From germline, CDR1 is MRHNA and CDR2 SNTAGT. The V and J ends lost 11 bases and 15 bases respectively, with 8 bases between them. CDR3 sequence: CAGGGLHF. In DNA form, the CDR3 reads TGTGCCGGGGGGGGCCTCCACTTT.

This clone is a singleton in its sample. The chain links TRBV19 to TRBJ1-5; D is ambiguous. The V end was cut by 5 bases, the J end by 4 bases, with 6 bases between. Germline V gives CDR1 LNHDA, CDR2 SQIVND (reference sequence). The CDR3 consists of 12 residues. The CDR3 here is CASSFRNQPQHF. The CDR3, as DNA: TGTGCCAGTAGTTTTAGAAATCAGCCCCAGCATTTT.

This chain joins TRBV9 and TRBJ2-5, with D tentatively TRBD1 or TRBD2 (6 bases each). Trimming left V 6 bases short and J 1 base short, with 10 bases between. This CDR3 is 13 amino acids long. Germline loops: CDR1 SGDLS, CDR2 YYNGEE. The CDR3 DNA sequence: TGTGCCAGCAACGGAGGGGGCCAAGAGACCCAGTACTTC. This gives the protein CASNGGGQETQYF.

The chain combines TRBV4-3 with TRBJ2-7, with unresolved D. Trimming removed 0 bases at V and 8 bases at J, with 14 bases between. This CDR3 region has 14 residues. The germline V gene has CDR1 LGHNA and CDR2 YSLEER. CDR3 protein: CASSQESAADKQYF. The CDR3 region has the DNA TGCGCCAGCAGCCAAGAGTCGGCGGCAGATAAGCAGTACTTC.

This sequence joins TRBV30 and TRBJ2-3; 7 bases are shared with TRBD1. The J segment lost 9 bases and the V segment lost 3 bases, leaving 6 bases of the junction unmatched. Germline V gene data show CDR1 as GTSNPN and CDR2 as SVGIG (reference sequence). The CDR3 length is 12 residues. Here the CDR3 reads CAWRSDRETQYF. The DNA for the CDR3 is TGTGCCTGGAGGTCAGACAGGGAGACGCAGTATTTT.

The chain links TRBV11-1 to TRBJ1-1; 7 nucleotides align to TRBD1. Germline CDR1 reads SGHAT; CDR2 reads FQDESV (reference sequence). Germline trimming cut 2 bases from V and 4 bases from J; bases unmatched to any gene: 7. The CDR3 has 15 amino acids. The DNA for the CDR3 is TGTGCCAGCAGCTTATCGCAGGGGGGGAGCACTGAAGCTTTCTTT. This encodes CASSLSQGGSTEAFF.

This clone was seen only once. The V and J genes are TRBV5-4 and TRBJ2-3; TRBD1 agrees at 7 bases. Trimming at V came to 4 bases and at J to 1 base, leaving 6 bases not matched to a gene. The CDR3 spans 15 residues. The germline gives CDR1 SGHNT, CDR2 YYREEE (reference sequence). CDR3 loop: CASSGPGTGTDTQYF. The CDR3 coding sequence is TGTGCCAGCAGCGGGCCCGGGACAGGCACAGATACGCAGTATTTT.

A word on this clone: Its ends do not fully match the called genes, so a read error is possible. The chain carries TRBV5-6 and TRBJ2-3, with TRBD2 matching over 13 bases. From germline, CDR1 is SGHDT and CDR2 YYEEEE. CDR3 length: 15 residues. The CDR3 is CASSNGLAGAMGRDF. Written as DNA, the CDR3 is TGTGCCAGCAGTAATGGACTAGCGGGGGCCATGGGTAGGGATTTT. Looking up the rest from reference TRBV5-6 and TRBJ2-3 gives the full variable domain: DAGVTQSPTHLIKTRGQQVTLRCSPKSGHDTVSWYQQALGQGPQFIFQYYEEEERQRGNFPDRFSGHQFPNYSSELNVNALLLGDSALYLCASSNGLAGAMGRDFGPGTRLTVL.

This chain connects TRBV7-9 to TRBJ2-3; possibly TRBD2 for D (6 bases). Germline CDR1 SEHNR, CDR2 FQNEAQ (reference sequence). With 0 bases removed from V and 0 bases from J, the gap between germline ends came to 7 bases. The CDR3 runs to 15 residues. Here the CDR3 DNA reads TGTGCCAGCAGCTTAGCGGGGGGAAGCACAGATACGCAGTATTTT. It specifies CASSLAGGSTDTQYF. The whole variable domain, filled in from reference TRBV7-9 and TRBJ2-3, reads DTGVSQNPRHKITKRGQNVTFRCDPISEHNRLYWYRQTLGQGPEFLTYFQNEAQLEKSRLLSDRFSAERPKGSFSTLEIQRTEQGDSAMYLCASSLAGGSTDTQYFGPGTRLTVL.

A remark on this clone: At one boundary the junction diverges from the germline segment, which might be a read error. The rearrangement uses TRBV10-3 and TRBJ2-7; 7 bases fit TRBD2. Per germline, CDR1 ENHRY and CDR2 SYGVKD. This CDR3 has 14 residues. CDR3 loop: CAISSSGRPYKQYF. CDR3 coding DNA: TGTGCCATCAGTAGTAGCGGGCGTCCCTACAAGCAGTACTTC.

Concerning this clone itself: An end of the junction does not agree with germline; a read error may underlie this. V and J are TRBV4-1 and TRBJ1-2; D not resolved. This CDR3 region has 13 residues. The germline gives CDR1 MGHRA, CDR2 YSYEKL. The CDR3 DNA reads as TGCGCCAGCAGCCGAGGACTTGCGGAGGGCTGCACCTTC. Protein: CASSRGLAEGCTF.

This clone occurred a few times. This chain links TRBV7-9 with TRBJ2-7, with TRBD1 identical over 8 bases. CDR1 is SEHNR, CDR2 FQNEAQ, per germline (reference sequence). The CDR3 is 14 residues long. V trimming: 1 base; J trimming: 6 bases; junction bases outside the gene matches: 5. The CDR3 sequence is CASSLGQGAVEQYF. The CDR3 DNA follows: TGTGCCAGCAGCTTAGGGCAGGGGGCGGTCGAGCAGTACTTC.

The J gene is TRBJ2-2, the V gene TRBV7-9; 7 bases fit TRBD1. CDR3 length equals 15 residues. The germline V gene encodes CDR1 SEHNR and CDR2 FQNEAQ (reference sequence). Losses at the gene ends were 3 bases for V and 3 bases for J; bases not matched to a gene: 4. The CDR3 DNA sequence: TGTGCCAGCAGCTTTGCGACAGGGTACACCGGGGAGCTGTTTTTT. Translation gives CASSFATGYTGELFF. Full variable domain (missing parts from reference TRBV7-9 and TRBJ2-2): DTGVSQNPRHKITKRGQNVTFRCDPISEHNRLYWYRQTLGQGPEFLTYFQNEAQLEKSRLLSDRFSAERPKGSFSTLEIQRTEQGDSAMYLCASSFATGYTGELFFGEGSRLTVL.

The chain is built from TRBV4-1 and TRBJ1-2, with D perhaps TRBD1 (5 bases). Germline CDR1 MGHRA, CDR2 YSYEKL. This CDR3 has 14 residues. V lost 0 bases and J lost 8, with 13 bases in between. The CDR3 sequence: CASSQDPRGSGYTF. The CDR3 nucleotides read TGCGCCAGCAGCCAAGATCCTCGGGGCAGCGGCTACACCTTC.

The V gene is TRBV7-9, the J gene TRBJ2-7; D remains ambiguous. The germline V and J ends were trimmed by 5 bases and 1 base, with 12 bases remaining between them. Germline CDR1 SEHNR, CDR2 FQNEAQ (reference sequence). CDR3 size: 14 residues. The CDR3, as DNA: TGTGCCAGCAGCGTGATCGGGTCTTCCTACGAGCAGTACTTC. Amino acid sequence: CASSVIGSSYEQYF.

V is TRBV11-3 and J is TRBJ1-3; TRBD1 matches 8 bases. Germline V gene sequence: CDR1 SGHNT, CDR2 YENEEA. The V segment lost 5 bases and the J segment 4 bases; nucleotides outside the gene matches: 4. The CDR3 totals 14 residues. The CDR3 coding sequence is TGTGCCAGCAGCGTCAGGGGGCCGGGAAACACCATATATTTT. Residues: CASSVRGPGNTIYF.

This clone has only a few counts. The chain couples TRBV6-1 to TRBJ2-7; D remains unclear. In germline, CDR1 is MNHNS, CDR2 SASEGT. The CDR3 extends over 11 amino acids. Trimming removed 2 bases at V and 5 bases at J, with 4 bases between. The CDR3: CASSELDEQYF. CDR3 DNA: TGTGCCAGCAGTGAACTAGACGAGCAGTACTTC.

V and J are TRBV6-1 and TRBJ2-7; TRBD1 matches at 9 bases. CDR1 and CDR2 (germline): MNHNS, SASEGT. The CDR3 totals 15 residues. J was trimmed by 2 bases and V by 4 bases; bases with no gene match: 6. CDR3 residues: CASSGDREIPYEQYF. The CDR3 nucleotides are TGTGCCAGCAGTGGGGACAGGGAAATTCCCTACGAGCAGTACTTC.

The chain combines TRBV11-2 with TRBJ2-7, with D possibly being TRBD1 (8 bases). Trimming shortened V by 5 bases and J by 5 bases, and 19 bases separated the two germline ends. The CDR3 has 15 residues. The germline V gene has CDR1 SGHAT and CDR2 FQNNGV. CDR3 protein: CASSGRTGTKDEQYF. The CDR3 coding sequence is TGTGCCAGCAGCGGTAGGACAGGGACTAAGGACGAGCAGTACTTC.

About this clone: One end of the junction fails to match germline, which may point to a read error. The V gene is TRBV27, the J gene TRBJ1-2; no definite D call. The CDR3 covers 15 residues. Germline loops: CDR1 MNHEY, CDR2 SMNVEV (reference sequence). The CDR3 region is CASSFGPPGFYGCTF. The CDR3 nucleotides are TGTGCCAGCAGTTTCGGACCGCCGGGCTTCTATGGCTGCACCTTC.

This clone qualifies as medium-sized (0.01 to 0.1%). The rearrangement uses TRBV25-1 and TRBJ1-1, with D tentatively TRBD1 (6 bases). Germline values: CDR1 MGHDK, CDR2 SYGVNS. V dropped 4 bases and J dropped 6 bases, with 9 bases sitting between them. This CDR3 contains 12 residues. The CDR3 spells CASSGTGSEAFF. The DNA for the CDR3 is TGTGCCAGCAGTGGAACAGGGTCTGAAGCTTTCTTT.

This clone has just a few counts. The chain couples TRBV27 to TRBJ1-2; 7 bases are shared with TRBD1. The CDR3 extends over 15 amino acids. Trimming took 3 bases from V and 0 from J; bases not matched to a gene: 4. Germline CDR1 MNHEY, CDR2 SMNVEV (reference sequence). The CDR3 reads CASSFEQGSNYGYTF. The CDR3 DNA is TGTGCCAGCAGTTTCGAACAGGGGTCTAACTATGGCTACACCTTC.

The rearrangement links TRBV7-9 to TRBJ1-1; D is perhaps TRBD1 (6 bases). V lost 5 bases and J 11 bases, leaving 15 bases between the germline ends. The CDR3 runs 12 residues. The germline V gene encodes CDR1 SEHNR and CDR2 FQNEAQ (reference sequence). The CDR3 DNA sequence: TGTGCCAGCAGCCCGTCAGGGGATGGTGCTTTCTTT. It translates to CASSPSGDGAFF.

The V call is TRBV7-9, the J call TRBJ2-4; D may match TRBD1 or TRBD2 (5 bases each). Looked up from germline, CDR1 is SEHNR and CDR2 is FQNEAQ (reference sequence). The V gene lost 1 base and the J gene lost 7 bases, with 20 bases spanning the gap. The CDR3 is 17 amino acids. CDR3 loop: CASSLVPGFFGGNIQYF. The DNA for the CDR3 is TGTGCCAGCAGCTTAGTACCAGGGTTTTTCGGCGGGAACATTCAGTACTTC.

The chain employs TRBV6-5 and TRBJ2-7; maybe TRBD1 (6 bases). Per germline, CDR1 MNHEY and CDR2 SVGAGI. The CDR3 consists of 15 residues. Trimming left V 5 bases short and J 2 bases short, with 16 bases between. The chain's CDR3 is CASSAQGDRTYEQYF. CDR3 coding DNA: TGTGCCAGCAGTGCACAGGGTGATAGAACCTACGAGCAGTACTTC.

The chain uses TRBV9 and TRBJ1-4; the match to TRBD1 covers 7 bases. CDR1 and CDR2 from the germline V gene are SGDLS and YYNGEE. V lost 4 bases to trimming and J lost 7 bases; unmatched junction nucleotides: 4. The CDR3 consists of 13 residues. CDR3 protein: CASSPTGTEKLFF. CDR3 nucleotides: TGTGCCAGCAGCCCGACAGGGACTGAAAAACTGTTTTTT.

The chain is built from TRBV29-1 and TRBJ2-3, with D possibly matching TRBD1 (5 bases). The CDR3 loop spans 12 amino acids. Per the germline V gene, CDR1 is SQVTM and CDR2 is ANQGSEA. Trimming took off 4 bases at V and 3 bases at J, with 8 bases between the two ends. As DNA, the CDR3 is TGCAGCGTTGTCCAGGGAACAGATACGCAGTATTTT. Translating gives CSVVQGTDTQYF.

To note about this clone: This same CDR3 is encoded by further DNA sequences in the sample. The rearrangement uses TRBV7-9 and TRBJ2-2; a possible D gene is TRBD1 (5 bases). V was cut by 1 base and J by 10 bases, with 7 bases left in between. Germline V gene lookup returns CDR1 SEHNR and CDR2 FQNEAQ (reference sequence). This CDR3 is 12 amino acids long. The CDR3 DNA follows: TGTGCCAGCAGCTTAGGGGGCCTGGAGCTGTTTTTT. This gives the protein CASSLGGLELFF.

The rearrangement joins TRBV28 to TRBJ1-5; 9 bases are a match to TRBD1. CDR3 length: 14 amino acids. The germline V gene encodes CDR1 MDHEN and CDR2 SYDVKM. Trimming took 8 bases from V and 2 from J; bases not matched to a gene: 4. CDR3 DNA: TGTGCCAGCTTTGACAGGGGGGGCAATCAGCCCCAGCATTTT. Protein product: CASFDRGGNQPQHF.

The gene calls are TRBV7-6 and TRBJ1-2; D gene unclear. CDR1 is SGHVS, CDR2 FNYEAQ, per germline. This CDR3 contains 17 residues. Trimming took 8 bases from V and 2 from J, leaving 24 bases between them. CDR3 loop: CASANLGNPGQNYGYTF. As DNA, the CDR3 is TGTGCCAGCGCAAACCTCGGAAACCCAGGTCAAAACTATGGCTACACCTTC.

This rearrangement joins TRBV19 to TRBJ1-1; perhaps TRBD1 as D (5 bases). The length of the CDR3 is 12 residues. Germline-derived CDR1 and CDR2 are LNHDA and SQIVND (reference sequence). Trimming took off 3 bases at V and 6 bases at J, with 8 bases between the two ends. The CDR3 region is CASSIWGSEAFF. The CDR3 nucleotides are TGTGCCAGTAGTATTTGGGGCTCTGAAGCTTTCTTT.

V usage is TRBV9 and J usage is TRBJ1-1; D is possibly TRBD1 (5 bases). V lost 2 bases to trimming and J lost 5 bases, with 10 bases between them. Germline-derived CDR1 and CDR2 are SGDLS and YYNGEE. This CDR3 region has 13 residues. CDR3 sequence reads: CASSVSGGTEAFF. The DNA for the CDR3 is TGTGCCAGCAGCGTCTCCGGGGGGACTGAAGCTTTCTTT.